What follows are 6 T cell receptor beta chains derived from one specimen sequenced in a study of post-analysis software for immune sequencing data. General observations from the study: About five TRBV segments, including TRBV5-6, TRBV5-1 and TRBV20-1, were more frequent in patients than controls.

Presence of unique molecular identifiers characterized the TCR beta cDNA libraries. TCRdb fed the PCR reads into MiXCR, producing one record per CDR3 protein. The table includes approximately 660,000 distinct CDR3 sequences, roughly three fifths detected once. Their recognized antigens are unknown. Material for sequencing was blood. These receptor sequences come from a girl aged 2-9 years with multiple sclerosis.

The chain uses TRBV29-1 and TRBJ2-1; D gene uncertain. V gave up 2 bases and J gave up 3 bases, with 8 bases separating them. The CDR3 runs to 13 residues. Germline assignment: CDR1 SQVTM and CDR2 ANQGSEA. In DNA, the CDR3 is TGCAGCGTTGAATGGGCCAACTACAATGAGCAGTTCTTC. Amino acid sequence: CSVEWANYNEQFF.

This clonotype has just a few counts. The J gene is TRBJ2-1, the V gene TRBV29-1; 10 positions agree with TRBD2. The CDR3 loop spans 13 amino acids. Germline V CDR1 and CDR2: SQVTM, ANQGSEA. With 4 bases clipped from V and 7 bases from J, the junction kept 4 bases outside the gene matches. CDR3 DNA: TGCAGCGTTGCTAGCGGGAGAGGAAATGAGCAGTTCTTC. Its translation is CSVASGRGNEQFF.

In nucleotides, the CDR3 is TGTGCCAGCAGCCGGGCACTGGACCACAATCAGCCCCAGCATTTT. Its translation: CASSRALDHNQPQHF. The chain recombines TRBV12-3 or TRBV12-4 with TRBJ1-5; D call uncertain. The CDR3 contains 15 residues. V gave up 6 bases and J gave up 3 bases, with 15 bases separating them.

This sequence joins TRBV5-1 and TRBJ1-2, with 11 bases aligning to TRBD1. Looked up from germline, CDR1 is SGHRS and CDR2 is YFSETQ. The CDR3 extends over 16 amino acids. Trimming at V came to 2 bases and at J to 7 bases, leaving 10 bases not matched to a gene. The CDR3 DNA is TGCGCCAGCAGCTTCGAAATGGGACAGGGGGTCTCTGGCTACACCTTC. It yields the protein CASSFEMGQGVSGYTF.

The gene calls are TRBV12-3 or TRBV12-4 and TRBJ1-4; 8 nucleotides align to TRBD1. Trimming took 2 bases from V and 11 from J; bases not matched to a gene: 4. There are 13 residues in the CDR3. CDR3 residues: CASSLQGATKLFF. CDR3 nucleotides: TGTGCCAGCAGTTTACAGGGGGCCACGAAACTGTTTTTT.

The V gene is TRBV19, the J gene TRBJ2-1, with D unresolved. The CDR3 totals 12 residues. CDR1 is LNHDA and CDR2 is SQIVND in the germline V gene (reference sequence). The V and J ends lost 0 bases and 9 bases respectively, with 6 bases between them. The CDR3 coding sequence is TGTGCCAGTAGTATAGACGAGGTTGAGCAGTTCTTC. This sequence encodes CASSIDEVEQFF.